The 18 T cell receptor beta chains reported below all come from one sample, sequenced in a study of technical replicates of blood from a few donors. TCRdb's copy holds only in-frame clones and misses some; the assay was immunoSEQ multiplex PCR. The sample shows just under 60,000 clones, 90% to 95% of them seen only once. Specimen: PBMCs. Source of these receptors: a human donor in good health. Some clones in this sample may be carry-over from other donors' samples.

This chain joins TRBV29-1 and TRBJ2-7; D is unresolved. Germline CDR1 SQVTM, CDR2 ANQGSEA. With 7 bases removed from V and 0 bases from J, the gap between germline ends came to 13 bases. CDR3 size: 13 residues. CDR3: CSDLKCTSYEQYF. Here the CDR3 DNA reads TGCAGCGACCTAAAATGTACCTCCTACGAGCAGTACTTC.

The chain uses TRBV5-4 and TRBJ2-2; TRBD1 matches at 8 bases. V lost 0 bases to trimming and J lost 3 bases; unmatched junction nucleotides: 10. Germline values: CDR1 SGHNT, CDR2 YYREEE (reference sequence). The CDR3 is 18 residues long. The CDR3, as DNA: TGTGCCAGCAGCTTGGGGGGCTCTACAGGGGGGTACACCGGGGAGCTGTTTTTT. Its translation: CASSLGGSTGGYTGELFF.

The V call is TRBV6-1, the J call TRBJ1-5; TRBD1 agrees at 7 bases. Looked up from germline, CDR1 is MNHNS and CDR2 is SASEGT. The CDR3 is made up of 16 amino acids. V trimming: 0 bases; J trimming: 5 bases; junction bases outside the gene matches: 7. The CDR3 DNA sequence: TGTGCCAGCAGTGAAGCCCTGACAGGGCGCCATCAGCCCCAGCATTTT. Translating it yields CASSEALTGRHQPQHF.

V and J are TRBV6-5 and TRBJ2-3, with D unclear. Germline V gene lookup returns CDR1 MNHEY and CDR2 SVGAGI. V lost 0 bases and J lost 2, with 9 bases in between. The CDR3 extends over 15 amino acids. CDR3 DNA sequence: TGTGCCAGCAGTTACTCCTACTCCACCACAGATACGCAGTATTTT. Translation: CASSYSYSTTDTQYF.

This clone was counted once. V is TRBV7-9 and J is TRBJ2-7; 9 positions agree with TRBD1. The CDR3 has 15 amino acids. Germline CDR1 is SEHNR and CDR2 is FQNEAQ (reference sequence). The trim removed 4 bases at V and 1 base at J, leaving 5 bases unmatched. CDR3 bases: TGTGCCAGCAGCTCTGGACAGGGGCGTTCCTACGAGCAGTACTTC. This encodes CASSSGQGRSYEQYF.

The chain has TRBV7-9 and TRBJ1-1, with TRBD1 as a possible D gene (6 bases). The CDR3 contains 15 residues. CDR1 and CDR2 from the germline V gene are SEHNR and FQNEAQ (reference sequence). Trimming stripped 0 bases from V and 5 bases from J, with 13 bases between. The CDR3 region is CASSLAGATGTEAFF. The CDR3 DNA reads as TGTGCCAGCAGCTTAGCGGGGGCCACTGGGACTGAAGCTTTCTTT.

This chain joins TRBV7-6 and TRBJ2-1; 10 nucleotides line up with TRBD2. This CDR3 is 15 amino acids long. V gave up 4 bases and J gave up 2 bases; unmatched junction bases: 2. Germline V lookup: CDR1 SGHVS, CDR2 FNYEAQ. The CDR3 DNA reads TGTGCCAGCAGCTCGAGCGGGGGGGCCTACAATGAGCAGTTCTTC. Its protein is CASSSSGGAYNEQFF.

The V call is TRBV25-1, the J call TRBJ2-5; tentatively, D is TRBD2 (6 bases). CDR1 and CDR2 (germline): MGHDK, SYGVNS. V lost 5 bases to trimming and J lost 5 bases, with 21 bases between them. The CDR3 runs to 16 residues. The CDR3 region has the DNA TGTGCCAGCAGTAATTCGGAGGAGGGTGAGGGTGAGACCCAGTACTTC. It specifies CASSNSEEGEGETQYF.

V and J are TRBV2 and TRBJ2-7, with 7 nucleotides matching TRBD2. V was clipped by 8 bases and J by 7 bases; unmatched bases: 8. The CDR3 extends over 12 amino acids. Germline values: CDR1 SNHLY, CDR2 FYNNEI. The CDR3 coding sequence is TGTGCCAGCTCGGGAGGCCTGGGAGAGCAGTACTTC. Translated, it gives CASSGGLGEQYF.

The CDR3 coding sequence is TGTGCCAGCAGCGCACGGACTAGCGGGAGGAGATCCCAAGAGACCCAGTACTTC. Translated: CASSARTSGRRSQETQYF. The chain couples TRBV9 to TRBJ2-5, with 14 bases that match TRBD2. The V segment lost 3 bases and the J segment 1 base; nucleotides outside the gene matches: 8. Looked up from germline, CDR1 is SGDLS and CDR2 is YYNGEE. The CDR3 runs to 18 residues.

This clone has only one observation. The chain joins TRBV5-1 to TRBJ1-2; no firm D call. Trimming stripped 3 bases from V and 6 bases from J, with 6 bases between. This CDR3 comprises 11 residues. Germline assignment: CDR1 SGHRS and CDR2 YFSETQ. The chain's CDR3 is CASSWGDGYTF. The CDR3 nucleotides read TGCGCCAGCAGCTGGGGAGATGGCTACACCTTC.

The V and J genes are TRBV21-1 and TRBJ1-1; TRBD1, the D gene given by the table, was not confirmed from the DNA. TRBV21-1 is a pseudogene segment. The CDR3 consists of 14 residues. In DNA, the CDR3 is TGTGCCAGCAGCAAAGACAGACAATACACTGAAGCTTTCTTT. It codes for CASSKDRQYTEAFF.

The V gene is TRBV19, the J gene TRBJ2-2; 8 bases agree with TRBD2. The CDR3 is 16 amino acids. V shed 5 bases and J 5 bases; nucleotides not matched to a gene: 10. Germline CDR1 reads LNHDA; CDR2 reads SQIVND (reference sequence). Here the CDR3 DNA reads TGTGCCAGTAGTTTAAGGTCTAGCGGGTCTACCGGGGAGCTGTTTTTT. Translation gives CASSLRSSGSTGELFF.

In its sample, this clone was seen once. The chain employs TRBV7-8 and TRBJ2-5, with D possibly TRBD2 on 7 matching bases. This CDR3 is built from 13 residues. Trimming cost V 5 bases and J 5 bases, with 12 bases left between them. Germline V gives CDR1 SGHVS, CDR2 FQNEAQ. CDR3 bases: TGTGCCAGCAGCCCGGGGAGGGGGGAGACCCAGTACTTC. This gives the protein CASSPGRGETQYF.

The CDR3 region has the DNA TGTGCCAGCTCTCCTCCCCAGCAAGAGACCCAGTACTTC. It specifies CASSPPQQETQYF. V is TRBV18 and J is TRBJ2-5; D call uncertain. V was clipped by 6 bases and J by 2 bases, with 10 bases between them. The CDR3 has 13 residues. Germline V gene data show CDR1 as KGHSH and CDR2 as LQKENI. The full variable domain, rest sourced from reference TRBV18 and TRBJ2-5, is NAGVMQNPRHLVRRRGQEARLRCSPMKGHSHVYWYRQLPEEGLKFMVYLQKENIIDESGMPKERFSAEFPKEGPSILRIQQVVRGDSAAYFCASSPPQQETQYFGPGTRLLVL.

This chain connects TRBV5-8 to TRBJ2-3; 16 positions agree with TRBD2. Germline trimming cut 4 bases from V and 6 bases from J; bases unmatched to any gene: 8. CDR1 SGHTS and CDR2 YDEGEE come from the germline V gene. This CDR3 is built from 17 residues. The CDR3 sequence is CASSQGTSGRVADTQYF. CDR3 coding DNA: TGTGCCAGCAGCCAAGGGACTAGCGGGAGGGTTGCGGATACGCAGTATTTT.

This sequence joins TRBV4-1 and TRBJ1-2, with no clear D. The CDR3 extends over 14 amino acids. The ends were cut back, 1 base at V and 4 bases at J, with 10 bases in the middle. CDR1 is MGHRA and CDR2 is YSYEKL in the germline V gene. The CDR3: CASSQGISSYGYTF. The CDR3, as DNA: TGCGCCAGCAGCCAAGGCATAAGTAGCTATGGCTACACCTTC.

This chain uses TRBV5-1 with TRBJ1-1; no firm D call. Germline CDR1 SGHRS, CDR2 YFSETQ. The germline V and J ends were trimmed by 2 bases and 7 bases, with 12 bases remaining between them. The CDR3 consists of 13 residues. The CDR3 DNA sequence: TGCGCCAGCAGCTTTCGCGGGCTCAGTGAAGCTTTCTTT. Residues: CASSFRGLSEAFF.